These T cell receptor beta chains were read from a single sample in a study of cytomegalovirus exposure and HLA in healthy donors. Only in-frame clones appear in the TCRdb table, and some are missing; sequencing was by immunoSEQ multiplex PCR. The sample has about 200,000 clones; about four fifths are singletons. Sequencing was carried out using PBMCs. The receptors were sampled from a man in his thirties or forties in good health and CMV-seronegative. Both conserved end residues are part of each CDR3. The order of the fields is CDR3 DNA, CDR3 protein, clone size, J gene, D gene, V gene. A D gene is named only where the DNA matches it firmly. A row's size may be missing; if present it is once, few, many or a size class.

TGTGCCAGCAGTGAAGTCAGGCCGAACACCGGGGAGCTGTTTTTT,CASSEVRPNTGELFF,NA,TRBJ2-2,NA,TRBV2
TGTGCCATCAGTGAGTCCACTGGTATCGACAATGAGCAGTTCTTC,CAISESTGIDNEQFF,NA,TRBJ2-1,NA,TRBV10-3
TGTGCCAGCAGCCGTCCCAGCGGGGGTTTCTCCTACAATGAGCAGTTCTTC,CASSRPSGGFSYNEQFF,NA,TRBJ2-1,TRBD2,TRBV5-4
TGTGCCAGCAGCGCCTTGGGGGGGCCTCAGCCCCAGCATTTT,CASSALGGPQPQHF,NA,TRBJ1-5,NA,TRBV5-5
TGTGCCAGCAGCTTACCGAGTAGCGGGGAGCTGTTTTTT,CASSLPSSGELFF,NA,TRBJ2-2,NA,TRBV7-2
TGTGCCAGCAGCTCCGAGGGACAGTATAATTCACCCCTCCACTTT,CASSSEGQYNSPLHF,NA,TRBJ1-6,TRBD1,TRBV11-2
TGTGCCAGCAGCCTATCGAACACCGGGGAGCTGTTTTTT,CASSLSNTGELFF,NA,TRBJ2-2,NA,TRBV7-6
TGTGCCAGCAGTTCCCTTGGGGAGGGGCTCGGCTATGGCTACACCTTC,CASSSLGEGLGYGYTF,once,TRBJ1-2,NA,TRBV28
TGTGCCAGCAGCGACAGGGTCGCCTATGGCTACACCTTC,CASSDRVAYGYTF,NA,TRBJ1-2,TRBD1,TRBV28
TGTGCCAGCAGTTTCGTTCGGGGGGGTCTCGTCGGGGAGCTGTTTTTT,CASSFVRGGLVGELFF,few,TRBJ2-2,TRBD2,TRBV28
TGCGCCAGCAGCTCAAGGACAGTTAACACCGGGGAGCTGTTTTTT,CASSSRTVNTGELFF,NA,TRBJ2-2,NA,TRBV5-1
TGTGCCAGCAGCTCCTTGGGACAGGGGGTTAGATCACCCCTCCACTTT,CASSSLGQGVRSPLHF,NA,TRBJ1-6,TRBD1,TRBV5-6
TGTGCCAGCAGCACCCCCGGGACTAGGTATGATACGCAGTATTTT,CASSTPGTRYDTQYF,NA,TRBJ2-3,TRBD2,TRBV9
TGTGCCAGCAAGGGGGGGCCAAGAGAAGAGACCCAGTACTTC,CASKGGPREETQYF,NA,TRBJ2-5,NA,TRBV6-5
TGTGCCAGCAGCGTACAGGGGAGCCTGTCAGATACGCAGTATTTT,CASSVQGSLSDTQYF,few,TRBJ2-3,NA,TRBV9
TGCGCCAGCAGCTTGGCGGGGGGGCCGGATGAGCAGTTCTTC,CASSLAGGPDEQFF,NA,TRBJ2-1,TRBD2,TRBV5-1
TGCGCCAGCAGCCCACAGGTAAACACTGAAGCTTTCTTT,CASSPQVNTEAFF,NA,TRBJ1-1,NA,TRBV4-1
TGTGCCAGCTCACAGGGGTATGACTATGGCTACACCTTC,CASSQGYDYGYTF,NA,TRBJ1-2,NA,TRBV18
TGTGCCAGCAGCTTGAGCACGGGAGTGAACACTGAAGCTTTCTTT,CASSLSTGVNTEAFF,NA,TRBJ1-1,NA,TRBV7-9
TGTGCCAGCAGTTCCCGACCGACAGGCAATGAGCAGTTCTTC,CASSSRPTGNEQFF,NA,TRBJ2-1,NA,TRBV6-5